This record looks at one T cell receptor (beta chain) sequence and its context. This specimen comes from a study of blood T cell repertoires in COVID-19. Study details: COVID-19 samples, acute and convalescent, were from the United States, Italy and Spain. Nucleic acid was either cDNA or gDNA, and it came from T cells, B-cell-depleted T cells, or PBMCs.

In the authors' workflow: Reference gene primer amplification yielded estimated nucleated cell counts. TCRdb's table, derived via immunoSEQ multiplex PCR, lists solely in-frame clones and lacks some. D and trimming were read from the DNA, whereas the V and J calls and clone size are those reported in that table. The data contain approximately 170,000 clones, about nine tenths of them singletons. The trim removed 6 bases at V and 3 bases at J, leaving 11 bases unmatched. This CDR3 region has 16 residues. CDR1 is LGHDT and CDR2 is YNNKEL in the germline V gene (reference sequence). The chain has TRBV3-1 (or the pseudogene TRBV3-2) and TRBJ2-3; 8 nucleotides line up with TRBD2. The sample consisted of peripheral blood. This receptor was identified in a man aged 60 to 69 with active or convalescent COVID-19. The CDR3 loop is CASSSTVAGRTDTQYF. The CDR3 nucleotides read TGTGCCAGCAGTTCAACCGTAGCGGGGAGGACAGATACGCAGTATTTT.